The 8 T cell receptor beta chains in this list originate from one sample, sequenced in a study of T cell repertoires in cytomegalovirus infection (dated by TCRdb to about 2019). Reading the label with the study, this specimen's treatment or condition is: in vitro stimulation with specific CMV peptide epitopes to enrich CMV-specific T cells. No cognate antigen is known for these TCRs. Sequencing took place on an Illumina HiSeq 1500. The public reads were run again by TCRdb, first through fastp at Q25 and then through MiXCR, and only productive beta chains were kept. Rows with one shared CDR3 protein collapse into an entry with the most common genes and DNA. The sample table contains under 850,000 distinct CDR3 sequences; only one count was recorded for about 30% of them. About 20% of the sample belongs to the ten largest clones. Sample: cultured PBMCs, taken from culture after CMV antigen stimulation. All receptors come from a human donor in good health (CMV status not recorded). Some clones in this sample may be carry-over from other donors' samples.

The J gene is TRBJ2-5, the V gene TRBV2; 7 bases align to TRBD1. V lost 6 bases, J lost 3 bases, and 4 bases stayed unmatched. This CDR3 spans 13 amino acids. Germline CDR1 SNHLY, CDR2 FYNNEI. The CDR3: CASSNQGEETQYF. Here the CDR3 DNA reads TGTGCCAGCAGCAACCAGGGGGAAGAGACCCAGTACTTC.

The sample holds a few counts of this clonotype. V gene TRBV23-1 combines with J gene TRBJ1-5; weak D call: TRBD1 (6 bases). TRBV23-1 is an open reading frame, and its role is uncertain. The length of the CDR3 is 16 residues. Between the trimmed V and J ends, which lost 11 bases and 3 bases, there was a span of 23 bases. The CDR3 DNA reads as TGCGCCCGGAGGGACCATAACCGGGGGCTCAATCAGCCCCAGCATTTT. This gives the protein CARRDHNRGLNQPQHF.

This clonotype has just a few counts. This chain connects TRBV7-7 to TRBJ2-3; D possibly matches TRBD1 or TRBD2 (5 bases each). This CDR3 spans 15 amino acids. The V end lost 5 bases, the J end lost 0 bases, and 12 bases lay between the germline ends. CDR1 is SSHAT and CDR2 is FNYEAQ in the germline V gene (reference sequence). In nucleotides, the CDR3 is TGTGCCAGCAGCCAGGGACCTTCTAGCACAGATACGCAGTATTTT. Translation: CASSQGPSSTDTQYF.

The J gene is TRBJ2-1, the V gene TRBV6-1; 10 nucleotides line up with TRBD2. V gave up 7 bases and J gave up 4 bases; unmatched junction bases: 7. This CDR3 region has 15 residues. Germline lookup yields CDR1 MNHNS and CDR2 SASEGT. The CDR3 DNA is TGTGCCAGCACCGAAGGGACTAGCGCTTACAATGAGCAGTTCTTC. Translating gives CASTEGTSAYNEQFF.

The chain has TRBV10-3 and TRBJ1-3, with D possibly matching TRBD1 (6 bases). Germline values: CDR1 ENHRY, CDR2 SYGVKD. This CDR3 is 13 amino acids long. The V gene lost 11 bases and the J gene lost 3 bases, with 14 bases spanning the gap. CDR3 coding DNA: TGTGCCTCCCTCGGGGGCAGTGGAAACACCATATATTTT. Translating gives CASLGGSGNTIYF.

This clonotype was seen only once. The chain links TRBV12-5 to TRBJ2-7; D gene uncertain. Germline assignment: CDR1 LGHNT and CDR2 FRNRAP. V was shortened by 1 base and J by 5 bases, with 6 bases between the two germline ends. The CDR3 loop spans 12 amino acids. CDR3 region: CASGLAYDEQYF. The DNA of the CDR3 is TGTGCTAGTGGTTTGGCCTACGACGAGCAGTACTTC.

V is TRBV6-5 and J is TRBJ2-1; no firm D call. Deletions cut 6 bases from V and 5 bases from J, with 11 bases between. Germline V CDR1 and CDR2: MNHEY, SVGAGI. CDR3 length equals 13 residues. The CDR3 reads CASRTVDHNEQFF. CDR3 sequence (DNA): TGTGCCAGCAGAACAGTAGATCACAATGAGCAGTTCTTC.

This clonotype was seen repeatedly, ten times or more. CDR3 residues: CASSSRQGPGGNTIYF. CDR3 DNA sequence: TGTGCCAGCAGCTCCCGACAGGGGCCAGGAGGAAACACCATATATTTT. The rearrangement links TRBV7-2 to TRBJ1-3; 8 nucleotides agree with TRBD1. The CDR3 has 16 amino acids. The ends lost 4 bases at V and 4 bases at J; junction bases unmatched: 9. Looked up from germline, CDR1 is SGHTA and CDR2 is FQGNSA.